This TCR beta chain was captured in a study of CD8 T cells in ankylosing spondylitis (dated by TCRdb to 2015 to 2018). Study-level background: The study profiled T cell receptor beta repertoires in healthy donors and ankylosing spondylitis patients to find disease-linked TCR variants. Peripheral blood was sampled, and synovial fluid was also collected from ankylosing spondylitis patients. The whole study cohort included 108 healthy donors and 25 ankylosing spondylitis patients.

Taken from the germline V gene (reference sequence), the CDR1 and CDR2 loops are DFQATT and SNEGSKA. Including the terminal cysteine and phenylalanine, the CDR3 comprises 11 residues. Of all the DNA, just the CDR3 is kept, 33 bases in frame from base 1. About this clonotype: It lacks a known antigen. An end of the junction differs from the germline gene, which may be a read error.

The instrument given in TCRdb is Illumina HiSeq 2500. TCR beta libraries were prepared by quantitative 5'-RACE with molecular barcodes. Processing in the source paper ran as follows. Disease-linked TCR variants were identified with a new computational method built on a probabilistic model of VDJ rearrangement. Using fastp at Q25 and MiXCR, TCRdb reprocessed the public reads and kept productive beta chains. One record per CDR3 amino acid sequence lists the most common genes and DNA. TCRdb, not the original authors, processed these V and J calls. Present in this sample are roughly 470,000 distinct CDR3 sequences, about 25% of which were seen just once. The biggest ten clones account for 0.89% of the sample. The paper as a whole reports these results and caveats: The disease-linked clones had a CD8+ phenotype and were found at relatively low frequencies in peripheral blood. Some motif variants were previously reported in synovial fluid and blood of reactive arthritis patients, suggesting common disease-initiation mechanisms. Blood from ankylosing spondylitis patients appeared to be characterized by a TCR beta motif composed of 7 to 9 highly homologous amino acid variants. According to the report, matched synovial fluid samples from ankylosing spondylitis patients were significantly enriched for the disease-linked clones.

The rearrangement joined TRBV20-1 to TRBJ1-2; the D region possibly corresponds to TRBD1 (5 bases align). Sequencing input: blood, either unsorted or a sorted T cell fraction (not recorded which). The source of this sequence is a male donor with ankylosing spondylitis. The CDR3: CGAGGTTGYTF. The base sequence is TGCGGTGCTGGGGGGACGACCGGCTACACCTTC.